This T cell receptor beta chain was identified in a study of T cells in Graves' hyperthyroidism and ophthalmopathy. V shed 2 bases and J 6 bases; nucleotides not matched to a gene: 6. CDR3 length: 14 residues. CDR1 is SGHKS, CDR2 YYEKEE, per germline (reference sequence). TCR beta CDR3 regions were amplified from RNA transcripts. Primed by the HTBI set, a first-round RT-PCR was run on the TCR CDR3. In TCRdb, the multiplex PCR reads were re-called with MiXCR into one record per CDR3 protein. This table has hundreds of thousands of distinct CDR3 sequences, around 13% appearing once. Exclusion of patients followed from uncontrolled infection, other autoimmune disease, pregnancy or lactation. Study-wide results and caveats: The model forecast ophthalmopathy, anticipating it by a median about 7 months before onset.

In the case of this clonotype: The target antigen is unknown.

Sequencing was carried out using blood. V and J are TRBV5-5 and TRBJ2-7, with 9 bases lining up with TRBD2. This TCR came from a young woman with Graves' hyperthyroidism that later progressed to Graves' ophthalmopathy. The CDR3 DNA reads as TGTGCCAGCAGCTTCCTAGCGGGAACAATCGAGCAGTACTTC. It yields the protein CASSFLAGTIEQYF.